This TCR beta chain was identified during a study of early T cells in non-severe SARS-CoV-2 infection. Study observations and caveats: The study's VDJdb matching favored anti-spike CD8 responses and missed private and CD4 specificities.

This clonotype has a count of ten or more. Antigen specificity is unknown. The protocol attached unique molecular identifiers to individual cDNA molecules. TCRdb re-called the 5' RACE reads with MiXCR, one entry per CDR3 protein. The repertoire holds around 19,000 distinct CDR3 sequences, with around 4.8% as singletons. The CDR3 is made up of 14 amino acids. V shed 6 bases and J shed 0 bases, with 11 bases lying between them. Input material: whole blood. This clonotype was sampled from an adult who was a healthcare worker with PCR-confirmed SARS-CoV-2 infection or an uninfected control (not recorded which). The genes are TRBV12-3 or TRBV12-4 and TRBJ1-1; D remains ambiguous. The CDR3 sequence is CASRRAGMNTEAFF. The DNA for the CDR3 is TGTGCCAGCAGGCGAGCGGGCATGAACACTGAAGCTTTCTTT.